This T cell receptor beta chain was captured in a study of cytomegalovirus exposure and HLA in healthy donors. Study results and limitations: Certain sequence variants were highly shared and formed a cluster, and this cluster was likely a sequencing artifact.

Germline V CDR1 and CDR2: MRHNA, SNTAGT. This CDR3 is 15 amino acids long. The V end lost 0 bases, the J end lost 8 bases, and 14 bases lay between the germline ends. Both 60 Vbeta primers and 13 Jbeta primers went into the PCR. Only in-frame clones appear in the TCRdb table, and some are missing; sequencing was by immunoSEQ multiplex PCR. The sample holds 120,000 or so clones, less than 85% seen once. About this clone itself: Its antigen is unknown.

The sequencing input was PBMCs. The chain uses TRBV6-4 and TRBJ2-1; D may be TRBD1 (6 bases). This TCR came from a female donor in good health and CMV-seronegative. The CDR3 DNA sequence: TGTGCCAGCAGTGACTCTAGGCAGGGGCAGGATGAGCAGTTCTTC. Translated, it gives CASSDSRQGQDEQFF.